This T cell receptor beta chain was recorded in a study of cytomegalovirus exposure and HLA in healthy donors. Turning to the study itself: A prior analysis found 117 million unique TCR beta sequences from about 179 million T cells. Study-level points and caveats: In a later analysis, a genetic analysis reported fewer productive-TCR N-insertions in an Asian-associated ancestry cluster than the cohort average.

13 Jbeta primers and 60 Vbeta primers were used for the PCR. TCRdb's table, derived via immunoSEQ multiplex PCR, lists solely in-frame clones and lacks some. There are 150,000 or so clones in the sample; approximately 80% occur only once, and about 3.4% lies in the top ten. As regards this clone: Its antigen remains unidentified.

The V segment lost 2 bases and the J segment 8 bases; nucleotides outside the gene matches: 8. CDR1 and CDR2 from the germline V gene are MNHEY and SMNVEV (reference sequence). The CDR3 loop spans 15 amino acids. The source is a male donor in good health and CMV-seronegative. The J gene is TRBJ2-1, the V gene TRBV27; TRBD2 agrees at 8 bases. Sequencing was carried out using PBMCs. CDR3 sequence reads: CASSLKREILHEQFF. The CDR3 DNA sequence: TGTGCCAGCAGTTTAAAGCGGGAGATCCTCCATGAGCAGTTCTTC.